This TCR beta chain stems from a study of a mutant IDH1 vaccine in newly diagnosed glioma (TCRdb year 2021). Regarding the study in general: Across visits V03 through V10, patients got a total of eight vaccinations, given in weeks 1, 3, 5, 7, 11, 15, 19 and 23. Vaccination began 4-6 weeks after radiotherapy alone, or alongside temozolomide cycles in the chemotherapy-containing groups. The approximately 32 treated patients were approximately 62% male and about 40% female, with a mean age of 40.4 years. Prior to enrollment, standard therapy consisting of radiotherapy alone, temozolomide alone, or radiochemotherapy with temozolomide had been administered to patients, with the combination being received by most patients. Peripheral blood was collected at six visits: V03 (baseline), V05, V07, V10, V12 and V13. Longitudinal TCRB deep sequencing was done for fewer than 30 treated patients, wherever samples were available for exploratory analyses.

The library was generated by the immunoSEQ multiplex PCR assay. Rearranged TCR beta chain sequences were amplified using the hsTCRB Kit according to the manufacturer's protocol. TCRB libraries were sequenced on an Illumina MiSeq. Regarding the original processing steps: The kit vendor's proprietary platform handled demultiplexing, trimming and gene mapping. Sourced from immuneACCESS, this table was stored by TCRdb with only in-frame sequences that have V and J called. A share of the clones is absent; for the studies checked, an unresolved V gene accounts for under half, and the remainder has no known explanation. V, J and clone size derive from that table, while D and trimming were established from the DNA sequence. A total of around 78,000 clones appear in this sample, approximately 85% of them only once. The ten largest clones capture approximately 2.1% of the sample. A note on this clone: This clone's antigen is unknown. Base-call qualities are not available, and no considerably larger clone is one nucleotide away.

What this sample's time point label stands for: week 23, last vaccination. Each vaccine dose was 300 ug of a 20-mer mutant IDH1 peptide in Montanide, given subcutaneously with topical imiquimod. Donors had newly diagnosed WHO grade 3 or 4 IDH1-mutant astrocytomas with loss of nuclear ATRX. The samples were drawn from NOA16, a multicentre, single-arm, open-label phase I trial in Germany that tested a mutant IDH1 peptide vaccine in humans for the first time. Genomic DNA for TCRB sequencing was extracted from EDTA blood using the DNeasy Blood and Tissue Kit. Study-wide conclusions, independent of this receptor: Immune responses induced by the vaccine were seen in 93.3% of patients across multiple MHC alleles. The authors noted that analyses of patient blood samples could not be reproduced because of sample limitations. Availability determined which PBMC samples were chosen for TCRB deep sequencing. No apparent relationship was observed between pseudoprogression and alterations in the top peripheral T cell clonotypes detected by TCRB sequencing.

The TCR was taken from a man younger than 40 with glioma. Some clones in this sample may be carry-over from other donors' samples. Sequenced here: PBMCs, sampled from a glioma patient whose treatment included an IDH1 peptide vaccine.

This receptor carries the CDR3 CASSPGSGRQDANYGYTF. The DNA sequence is as follows: TGTGCCAGCAGCCCCGGGTCGGGCCGTCAAGACGCTAACTATGGCTACACCTTC. The V gene is TRBV27 and the J gene is TRBJ1-2; a confident D gene designation cannot be given. From its cysteine to its phenylalanine, the CDR3 spans 18 amino acids. Of the read, only the CDR3 DNA is kept; its 54 bases are in frame from base 1. The germline V gene (reference sequence) sets CDR1 to MNHEY and CDR2 to SMNVEV. Cut back by 6 bases and 0 bases, the V and J ends lie 23 bases apart.